This T cell receptor (beta chain) comes out of a study of cytomegalovirus exposure and HLA in healthy donors. Donors were nominally healthy when sampled, though unrecorded immune exposures were likely. Amplification used 60 Vbeta primers and 13 Jbeta primers. Assay: immunoSEQ multiplex PCR; the TCRdb copy retains only in-frame clones and omits some. The sample yields fewer than 200,000 clones, 87% seen once. This clone came up once. No antigen is known for it. The V and J ends lost 5 bases and 3 bases, in that order; junction bases with no gene match: 7. The CDR3 runs to 16 residues. Per the germline V gene, CDR1 is MDHEN and CDR2 is SYDVKM. Whole-study results and caveats: In a later analysis, parvovirus B19, influenza, CMV and Epstein-Barr virus appeared linked to several top co-occurrence clusters. Researchers reportedly found TCR beta sequences accurately predicted most subjects' HLA-A and HLA-B alleles. The availability of immune exposure information extended only to CMV serostatus.

Sequencing was carried out using PBMCs. The TCR originated in a woman aged 30 to 39 in good health and CMV-seronegative. The chain carries TRBV28 and TRBJ2-3; the match to TRBD1 covers 11 bases. CDR3 bases: TGTGCCAGCAGTCCTCCGGGACAGGGGGTTACAGATACGCAGTATTTT. Amino acid sequence: CASSPPGQGVTDTQYF.